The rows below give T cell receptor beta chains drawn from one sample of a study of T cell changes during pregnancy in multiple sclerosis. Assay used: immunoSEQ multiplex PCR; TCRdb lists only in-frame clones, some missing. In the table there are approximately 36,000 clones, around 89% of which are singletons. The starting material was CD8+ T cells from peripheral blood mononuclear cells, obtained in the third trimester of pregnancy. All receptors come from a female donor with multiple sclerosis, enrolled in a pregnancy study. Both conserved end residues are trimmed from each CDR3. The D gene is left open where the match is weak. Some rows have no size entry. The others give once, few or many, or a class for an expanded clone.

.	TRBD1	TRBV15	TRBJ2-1	ATSTTTGGGYNEQF
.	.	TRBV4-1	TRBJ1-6	ASSLNIGEGNSPLH
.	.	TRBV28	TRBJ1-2	ASTSGGADGYT
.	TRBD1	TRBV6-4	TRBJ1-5	ASSTGERQPQH
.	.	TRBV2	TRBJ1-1	ASSLQVSEAF
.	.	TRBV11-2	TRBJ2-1	ASSLRGRDVDAYNEQF
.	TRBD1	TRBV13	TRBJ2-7	ASSLGQGALEQY
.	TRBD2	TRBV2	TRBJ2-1	ASSESAGGRSEQF
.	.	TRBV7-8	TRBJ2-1	ASSLAANSYNEQF
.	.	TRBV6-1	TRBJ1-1	ASSEREGMNTEAF
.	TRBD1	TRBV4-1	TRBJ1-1	ASSQGPQGGTEAF
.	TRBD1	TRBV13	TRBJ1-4	ASSSSTGQGMENEKLF
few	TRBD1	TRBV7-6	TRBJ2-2	ASSTGQGWAGELF
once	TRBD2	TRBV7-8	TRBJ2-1	ASSASWAGGSYNEQF
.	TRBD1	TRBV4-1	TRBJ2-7	ASSDGQGHEQY
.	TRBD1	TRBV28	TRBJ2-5	ASSSGQETHQETQY
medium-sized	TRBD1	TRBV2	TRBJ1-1	ASRVLGTGGSEAF
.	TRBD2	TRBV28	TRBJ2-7	ASTTGGFGAYEQY
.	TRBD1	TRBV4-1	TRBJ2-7	ASSRYGTGNYEQY
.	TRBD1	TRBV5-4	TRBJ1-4	ASSMRGQGFEKLF
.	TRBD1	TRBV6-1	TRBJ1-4	ASTGGYEKLF
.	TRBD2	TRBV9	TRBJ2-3	ASSGIAGATDTQY
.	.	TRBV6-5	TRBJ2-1	ASSYSRGGEQF
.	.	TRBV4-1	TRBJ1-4	ASSQVQGSEKLF
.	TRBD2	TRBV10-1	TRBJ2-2	ASSEAAVLRGDTGELF
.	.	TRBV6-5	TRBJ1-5	ASSHRFYQPQH
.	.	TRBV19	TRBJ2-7	ASSIEESYEQY
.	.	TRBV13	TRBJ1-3	ASSSGQSGNTIY
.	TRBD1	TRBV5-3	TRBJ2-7	ARSLEGTGYEQY
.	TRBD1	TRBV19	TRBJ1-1	ASSTPTGDIDTEAF
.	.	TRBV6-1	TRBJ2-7	ASGWSSYEQY
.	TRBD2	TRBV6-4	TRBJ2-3	ASSELAGGKDTQY
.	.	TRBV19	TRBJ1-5	ASSITLRREQPQH
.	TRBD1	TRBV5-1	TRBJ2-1	ASSSRGQSRGVSEQF
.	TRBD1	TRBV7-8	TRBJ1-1	ASSLPTGDSNTEAF
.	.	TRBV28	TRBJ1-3	ASSSPFSGNTIY
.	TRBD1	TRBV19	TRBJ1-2	ASSIVGTGNYGYT
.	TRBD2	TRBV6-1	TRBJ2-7	ASSEAIWVRGD
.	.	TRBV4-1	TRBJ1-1	ASSHKNTEAF
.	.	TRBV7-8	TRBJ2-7	ATVPGLLPEVAYEQY
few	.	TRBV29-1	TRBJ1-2	SVEGQGSGYT
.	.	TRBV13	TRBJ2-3	ASSPPEPRSTDTQY
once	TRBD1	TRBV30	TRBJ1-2	AWSAPGTDYGYT
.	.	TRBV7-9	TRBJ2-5	ASSRRAPGATQY
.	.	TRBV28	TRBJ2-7	ASSLGLAGHYEQY
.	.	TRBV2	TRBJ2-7	ASSESGNYEQY
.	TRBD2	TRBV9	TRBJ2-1	ASSVDGLAGDNEQF
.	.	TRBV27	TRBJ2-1	ASGVVGGNEQF
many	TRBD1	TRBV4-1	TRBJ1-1	ASRPGQMNTEAF